This entry features one T cell receptor beta chain sequence. With a far larger clone one base away, a read error is the likely cause. The CDR3 does not close with the conserved phenylalanine or tryptophan, likely indicating a read error. This record belongs to a study of regulatory T cells in long-lasting Graves disease. With iRepertoire HTBI primers and Arm-PCR of CDR3 regions, TCR beta libraries were built. TCRdb called the multiplex PCR reads again in MiXCR, with one record for every CDR3 protein. The sample includes 450,000 to 600,000 distinct CDR3 sequences, approximately 12% of them seen just once. The time point: newly diagnosed GD, antithyroid drugs for less than 3 months. Extracted PBMC RNA gave rise to the TCR library. Trimming cost V 5 bases and J 8 bases; bases outside gene matches: 10. CDR1 is SNHLY and CDR2 is FYNNEI in the germline V gene. The CDR3 runs 16 residues. The same sample was also used in a study of T cells in Graves' hyperthyroidism and ophthalmopathy.

The source material was peripheral blood mononuclear cells (PBMCs), sampled at new diagnosis, from a patient treated with antithyroid drugs. The chain has TRBV2 and TRBJ1-6; TRBD1 matches 9 bases. The TCR originated in a man aged 30-40 years with Graves disease. The CDR3 DNA sequence: TGTGCCAGCAGTTTAGCGACAGGGGGTTCGTATTCACCCCTCCACCTT. Residues: CASSLATGGSYSPLHL.